This T cell receptor (beta chain) was identified in a study of shared clonotypes between healthy human individuals. Regarding the study as a whole: A generally larger estimated richness was seen in naive subsets than in memory subsets.

Sequencing used immunoSEQ multiplex PCR; TCRdb keeps in-frame clones, though not all of them. The sample has some 1 million clones, about 80% seen once. The CDR3 runs 16 residues. With 4 bases removed from V and 4 bases from J, the gap between germline ends came to 16 bases. The V gene's germline CDR1 is LGHNA and CDR2 YNFKEQ. Notes on this clone: Its antigen is undetermined.

The receptor's source is a man in his late teens or twenties in good health. The gene calls are TRBV4-2 and TRBJ1-4; D is uncertain. Sequencing input: memory CD4+ T cells sorted from blood. Documented subset: CD45RA-negative fraction. The CDR3 DNA sequence: TGTGCCAGCAGCCCAGAGTTAGGTGTTATTAATGAAAAACTGTTTTTT. Translated: CASSPELGVINEKLFF.